This T cell receptor beta chain was sequenced during a study of cytomegalovirus exposure and HLA in healthy donors (dated by TCRdb to between 2016 and 2019). In the study overall: In an earlier analysis of some 610 of the donors, under 300 Gb of sequence data and 100 million or so unique TCR beta sequences from roughly 200 million T cells were reported. An early release that covered approximately 600 HLA-typed donors contained around 300 gigabases of sequencing data and 70 million to 100 million unique TCR sequences. Of the 300 to 500 genotyped donors, 75% to 85% were placed in the genetic ancestry cluster associated with self-reported Caucasian donors. The aim of the study was to test whether cataloging public T cell receptors could identify signatures of past pathogen exposure. The study used immunosequencing to profile the T cell repertoires of 666 subjects and linked those repertoires to cytomegalovirus serostatus. A separate validation cohort of over 95 different subjects was used in addition to the approximately 640-subject first cohort. The study combined high-throughput TCR immunosequencing, statistical association of individual TCRs with disease status, and machine learning to predict cytomegalovirus infection status. In a later analysis, previously published TCR beta repertoires from more than 500 donors were re-analyzed and high-resolution HLA genotyping was added so that TCR occurrence patterns could be studied. The later analysis used no new phenotypic data to find candidate immune exposures, relying instead on TCR beta sequences and their occurrence across donors. An earlier analysis of several hundred of the donors applied high-throughput TCR beta sequencing to assess whether each TCR beta V gene segment acted as functional or pseudogenic. Donor age, sex, ethnicity and CMV serostatus were compiled together with the repertoire data. Genome-wide SNP genotypes for about three fifths of the roughly 670 donors were used in a later genetic analysis, which treated that subset as a discovery cohort. All discovery cohort repertoires had been generated on a single sequencing platform. HLA typing covered class I and class II loci at four-digit resolution. The number of donors typed differed by locus, with 629-630 for A, B, C, DRB1 and DQB1, roughly 550 for DQA1, 600 to 610 for DPA1, and some 470 for DPB1. Roughly 5 DR-DQ haplotypes were treated as single units for association and clustering because of strong linkage in the cohort. Among 398 genotyped donors of the cohort, an average of approximately 250,000 unique TCR beta nucleotide sequences were sequenced per donor, around 18% of them non-productive.

Paper-wide results and their limitations: Assigning TCR associations to individual alleles was difficult when HLA alleles, especially DR and DQ, strongly co-occurred. A group of highly shared sequence variants was considered likely to be a technical artifact of the sequencing pipeline. Most TCR sequences were observed very rarely across donors, whereas some public TCRs were present in many individuals. A later analysis reported that several top co-occurrence clusters appeared linked to parvovirus B19, influenza, CMV and Epstein-Barr virus. The authors suggested that the approach could potentially be extended to other disease states and immunological phenotypes. Some IMGT-functional V segments, including TRBV6-2 and TRBV6-3, could not be told apart with the 87-base-pair reads, so those segments were excluded. Compared with the approximately 600-donor mean, donors in an Asian-associated ancestry cluster had fewer N-insertions in productive TCRs, according to a later genetic analysis. At a false discovery rate of 0.05, a later analysis linked under 20,000 TCR beta sequences to specific HLA alleles. According to a later analysis, most CMV-associated TCR beta chains appeared to be HLA-restricted, and the HLA associations seemed to be driven largely by CMV exposure. Because some donors lacked HLA typing at each locus, the association tests relied only on the typed subset. Correlated functional status among segregating V segments might reflect linkage disequilibrium, but an unknown experimental factor could not be ruled out. Because counts were too low, about 18 rarely observed V segments, including chromosome 9 orphons, were left out of the earlier analysis of approximately 580 of the donors. A further reported finding was that TCR beta sequences accurately predicted the HLA-A and HLA-B alleles for most subjects in the first cohort. Presence/absence analyses assumed roughly uniform sequencing depth across donors, an assumption that may not hold. Compared with equally common non-associated chains, HLA-associated TCR beta chains in a later analysis were more clonally expanded and had lower generation probabilities. Immune exposure information for the cohort was limited to CMV serostatus. The cohort was sequenced for TCR beta chains only, and without alpha or paired-chain data the features that could be detected were limited. The classifier was reported to diagnose cytomegalovirus status with high specificity and sensitivity in both the original cohort and the validation cohort. A few of the identified cytomegalovirus-associated TCR beta chains were confirmed in vitro to be specific for cytomegalovirus antigens. In an earlier analysis of approximately 600 of the donors, most TCR beta V segments were observed in productive rearrangements about 90% or about 30% of the time, broadly matching IMGT annotations. A total of 150 or so TCR beta chains were listed by the study as associated with cytomegalovirus. A later analysis found that TCR association rates varied across HLA loci, with DRB1 alleles showing the most associated TCRs and HLA-C alleles the fewest. V-gene and J-gene trimming of TCR beta chains was associated with a missense DCLRE1C variant in a later genetic analysis, and the association was replicated in an independent cohort.

The cohort consisted of 600 to 750 healthy bone marrow donors. At the time of sampling, all cohort members were nominally healthy, though unrecorded immune exposures were likely present. The donor tested CMV seronegative and was one of the 352 seronegative cohort members. Each donor provided a peripheral blood sample, and peripheral blood mononuclear cells were used for TCR beta sequencing. Genomic DNA extraction from the blood cell samples was performed with the Qiagen DNeasy Blood Extraction Kit. Libraries were prepared through the immunoSEQ multiplex PCR assay. For the multiplex PCR, a mixture combining 60 forward primers for TCR Vbeta segments and 13 reverse primers for TCR Jbeta segments was used. Amplification of the CDR3 region of rearranged TCR beta genes was performed with a multiplex PCR assay on genomic DNA. On the Illumina HiSeq System, the amplified TCR beta libraries were sequenced as 87-base-pair reads. From the authors' description of their analysis: A later analysis counted around 72 million unique TCR beta chains across the 550 to 700 repertoires, and about 10 million of these chains were shared by at least two donors. To remove PCR and sequencing errors, raw reads were error-corrected and collapsed into unique sequences using a nearest-neighbor algorithm that merged closely related sequences. To assign V, D and J gene segments, CDR3 sequences were aligned to IMGT reference sequences. For a sequence to be retained, a match of at least six nucleotides to both a V gene segment and a J gene segment was required. A rearrangement was called productive if the CDR3 had no stop codons and remained in frame with V and J, and every other rearrangement was called non-productive. CDR3 was defined by IMGT convention, running from the second conserved V-encoded cysteine to the conserved J-encoded phenylalanine. The earlier analysis of some 600 of the donors excluded sequences that lacked an unambiguous match to a single V gene segment. An earlier analysis of 587 of the donors called V segments functional above 56.7% productive rearrangements and segregating when the between-donor standard deviation exceeded 5%. A statistical classification framework was developed to diagnose cytomegalovirus status using the catalog of TCR beta chain sequences. In a later analysis, V and J genes were assigned by comparing TCR nucleotide sequences against IMGT/GENE-DB human TR gene sequences. The TCRdist pipeline was used in a later analysis to assign CDR3 sequences and most-parsimonious VDJ recombination scenarios. In a later analysis, each TCR beta chain was defined by its CDR3 amino acid sequence together with its V-gene family, and reads without a unique V-gene family were excluded. A later analysis removed over 500 highly shared, low-generation-probability nucleotide sequences to deal with suspected cross-contamination and a sequencing artifact. In a later analysis, a clonal expansion index was calculated for each public chain from normalized within-repertoire ranks of inferred template counts. Generation probabilities in a later analysis came from a VDJ recombination model fitted to out-of-frame rearrangements, and those results were checked against IGoR. A later analysis scored TCR-TCR, TCR-HLA and TCR-CMV co-occurrence with hypergeometric tests, applying a repertoire-size bias correction to TCR pairs. A later analysis estimated false discovery rates by permuting HLA or CMV assignments 20 times. In a later analysis, co-occurring TCRs were grouped with DBSCAN, and TCRdist sequence similarity was added when clustering was performed within HLA-allele-positive subsets. Co-occurrence clustering excluded repertoires with fewer than 30,000 or more than 120,000 public chains, plus five with anomalous nucleotide sharing. What TCRdb holds here is the immuneACCESS table cut down to in-frame rearrangements. Part of the clones is not present; checked against another copy, under half of the missing clones reflect an unresolved V gene, and the others are unexplained. V, J and clone size derive from that table, while D and trimming were established from the DNA sequence. A total of about 25,000 clones appear in this sample, more than 70% of them only once. The leading ten clones occupy about 4.2% of the sample.

The germline V gene gives CDR1 as SGHDT and CDR2 as YYEEEE. From the cysteine up to the phenylalanine, the CDR3 has a length of 14 residues. The read is trimmed to its CDR3 DNA, 42 bases read in frame from base 1. A note on this clone: No cognate antigen has been identified for it. A read error may produce the germline difference seen at one junction end.

This receptor was taken from a male donor in good health and CMV-seronegative. The rearranged chain carries TRBV5-6 and TRBJ1-1; TRBD1 aligns with 8 central bases. Sequenced: PBMCs. The CDR3 is CASSLTGGNTEALF. The bases are TGTGCCAGCAGCTTGACAGGGGGTAATACTGAAGCTCTCTTT.